The T cell receptor beta chain described here comes from a study of cytomegalovirus exposure and HLA in healthy donors. With 60 Vbeta and 13 Jbeta primers, the PCR was carried out. Assay used: immunoSEQ multiplex PCR; TCRdb lists only in-frame clones, some missing. The sample lists some 200,000 clones; roughly 80% were seen once. The CDR3 is made up of 14 amino acids. The V gene lost 0 bases and the J gene lost 4 bases, with 9 bases spanning the gap. Germline-derived CDR1 and CDR2 are LGHNA and YSLEER. The table lists this clone with a count of one. This sequence was found in a man aged 50 to 59 in good health and CMV-seronegative. This chain connects TRBV4-3 to TRBJ1-1, with D possibly being TRBD1 (5 bases). What was sequenced was PBMCs. CDR3 region: CASSQDPRVTEAFF. The CDR3 DNA reads as TGCGCCAGCAGCCAAGACCCCAGGGTCACTGAAGCTTTCTTT.